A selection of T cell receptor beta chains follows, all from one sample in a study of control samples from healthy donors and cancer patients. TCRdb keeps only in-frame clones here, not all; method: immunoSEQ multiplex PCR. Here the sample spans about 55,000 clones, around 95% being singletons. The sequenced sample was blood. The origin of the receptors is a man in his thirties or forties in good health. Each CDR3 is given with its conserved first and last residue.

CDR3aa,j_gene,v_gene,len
CASRGVDSYEQYF,TRBJ2-7,TRBV27,13
CASKLDRGQDSGNTIYF,TRBJ1-3,TRBV27,17
CASSWEPGQLNRNTGELFF,TRBJ2-2,TRBV6-6,19
CASSSRTGSGELFF,TRBJ2-2,TRBV11-3,14
CASSQDVPDTQYF,TRBJ2-3,TRBV4-1,13
CASRAPGPINEQFF,TRBJ2-1,TRBV7-9,14
CASSTGTPDSYEQYF,TRBJ2-7,TRBV11-2,15
CASSLRLAGDTQYF,TRBJ2-3,TRBV28,14
CASTPLVGISYNEQFF,TRBJ2-1,TRBV27,16
CASSPDLNTEAFF,TRBJ1-1,TRBV18,13